These T cell receptor beta chains were read from a single sample in a study of cytomegalovirus exposure and HLA in healthy donors. Clones were sequenced by immunoSEQ multiplex PCR, and TCRdb holds only the in-frame ones, with some missing. The sample consists of about 120,000 clones, 17% of them appearing once. Specimen: PBMCs. All receptors derive from a female donor in good health and CMV-seropositive. Both conserved end residues are part of each CDR3. D genes are given only for firm matches. Size tells how often a clone was seen (once, few, many) or the class of an expanded clone, and some rows leave it out.

D: -
size: -
J: TRBJ1-5
V: TRBV28
CDR3: CASSAPRVNQPQHF
DNA: TGTGCCAGCAGCGCCCCCAGGGTCAATCAGCCCCAGCATTTT

D: TRBD1
size: -
J: TRBJ1-2
V: TRBV6-6
CDR3: CASSSPGQGSYGYTF
DNA: TGTGCCAGCAGCTCCCCCGGACAGGGCTCCTATGGCTACACCTTC

D: TRBD1
size: -
J: TRBJ1-1
V: TRBV6-5
CDR3: CASSYSMLRGHTEAFF
DNA: TGTGCCAGCAGTTACTCGATGCTCAGGGGGCACACTGAAGCTTTCTTT

D: -
size: -
J: TRBJ1-2
V: TRBV20-1
CDR3: CNAGRGYTF
DNA: TGCAATGCTGGGCGCGGCTACACCTTC

D: TRBD1
size: -
J: TRBJ2-3
V: TRBV7-9
CDR3: CASSLTGADTQYF
DNA: TGTGCCAGCAGCTTAACAGGGGCCGATACGCAGTATTTT

D: TRBD2
size: -
J: TRBJ2-3
V: TRBV6-5
CDR3: CASSQLAHTDTQYF
DNA: TGTGCCAGCAGTCAACTAGCGCACACAGATACGCAGTATTTT

D: -
size: -
J: TRBJ1-2
V: TRBV4-1
CDR3: CASSQDPARAFYGYTF
DNA: TGCGCCAGCAGCCAAGATCCGGCCAGGGCATTCTATGGCTACACCTTC

D: TRBD2
size: -
J: TRBJ2-1
V: TRBV4-3
CDR3: CASSHGRLAGYEQFF
DNA: TGCGCCAGCAGCCATGGTAGACTAGCGGGGTATGAGCAGTTCTTC

D: TRBD2
size: few
J: TRBJ2-6
V: TRBV4-3
CDR3: CASSLEWSGGGSGANVLTF
DNA: TGCGCCAGCAGCCTTGAGTGGAGCGGGGGGGGTAGTGGGGCCAACGTCCTGACTTTC

D: -
size: few
J: TRBJ1-1
V: TRBV5-4
CDR3: CASIRLGAREAFF
DNA: TGTGCCAGCATCCGACTGGGGGCGAGGGAAGCTTTCTTT

D: TRBD1
size: -
J: TRBJ1-2
V: TRBV7-9
CDR3: CASSPVRRAGGNYGYTF
DNA: TGTGCCAGCAGCCCCGTGCGACGGGCAGGGGGTAACTATGGCTACACCTTC

D: -
size: -
J: TRBJ1-5
V: TRBV7-8
CDR3: CASSFYPRDTSYNQPQHF
DNA: TGTGCCAGCAGCTTTTACCCCCGGGACACCTCTTACAATCAGCCCCAGCATTTT

D: -
size: -
J: TRBJ1-1
V: TRBV5-8
CDR3: CASNDDGGETEAFF
DNA: TGTGCCAGCAACGACGACGGGGGGGAGACTGAAGCTTTCTTT

D: -
size: -
J: TRBJ1-6
V: TRBV9
CDR3: CASSPGQGTSPLHF
DNA: TGTGCCAGCAGCCCAGGTCAGGGGACCTCACCCCTCCACTTT

D: -
size: few
J: TRBJ1-1
V: TRBV5-8
CDR3: CASSLSRDTEAFF
DNA: TGTGCCAGCAGCTTGAGCCGGGACACTGAAGCTTTCTTT

D: TRBD2
size: -
J: TRBJ2-1
V: TRBV4-3
CDR3: CASSLSGTSGVYEQFF
DNA: TGCGCCAGCAGCCTATCCGGGACTAGCGGGGTCTATGAGCAGTTCTTC

D: TRBD2
size: few
J: TRBJ2-3
V: TRBV4-2
CDR3: CASSQDRLAGGGDTQYF
DNA: TGTGCCAGCAGCCAAGATCGGCTAGCGGGAGGGGGGGATACGCAGTATTTT